The rows below give T cell receptor beta chains drawn from one sample of a study of siplizumab effects on memory and regulatory T cells. This table comes from immunoSEQ multiplex PCR, and its TCRdb copy is limited to in-frame clones, with some not included. Of 85,000 to 95,000 clones listed, approximately 95% are singletons. Sample: non-Treg CD4+ T cells sorted from blood. The receptors were gathered from a human donor in good health. CDR3s include the opening cysteine and the closing phenylalanine or tryptophan. D genes are given only for firm matches. Clone size is shown for a subset of rows, as once, few, many or a class of expanded clone.

j_gene	d_gene	abundance	v_gene	CDR3aa	CDR3nt
TRBJ1-4	-	-	TRBV2	CASSATRSTNEKLFF	TGTGCCAGCAGCGCGACGAGGTCGACTAATGAAAAACTGTTTTTT
TRBJ2-3	-	-	TRBV5-4	CASSPQRGDTQYF	TGTGCCAGCAGCCCCCAGCGAGGAGATACGCAGTATTTT
TRBJ1-5	TRBD1	few	TRBV4-2	CASSQVGQGGQPQHF	TGTGCCAGCAGCCAAGTGGGACAGGGGGGTCAGCCCCAGCATTTT
TRBJ1-1	-	-	TRBV9	CASSPRTAGVGTEAFF	TGTGCCAGCAGCCCACGGACGGCAGGAGTAGGCACTGAAGCTTTCTTT
TRBJ1-4	TRBD1	-	TRBV6-6	CASSRQGSNEKLFF	TGTGCCAGCAGTCGACAGGGTTCGAATGAAAAACTGTTTTTT
TRBJ2-7	TRBD1	-	TRBV5-1	CASSLVTGGSYEQYF	TGCGCCAGCAGCTTGGTGACAGGGGGGTCGTACGAGCAGTACTTC
TRBJ2-1	-	-	TRBV4-3	CASSQVAASYNEQFF	TGCGCCAGCAGCCAAGTAGCGGCCTCATACAATGAGCAGTTCTTC
TRBJ2-5	-	-	TRBV7-8	CASSQGGVMKRWEETQYF	TGTGCCAGCAGCCAGGGGGGAGTGATGAAAAGGTGGGAGGAGACCCAGTACTTC
TRBJ2-2	-	-	TRBV5-1	CASSLDVGGRRNTGELFF	TGCGCCAGCAGCTTGGATGTTGGGGGGCGCAGAAACACCGGGGAGCTGTTTTTT
TRBJ2-3	-	-	TRBV5-1	CASSPGGPDTQYF	TGCGCCAGCAGCCCCGGGGGCCCAGATACGCAGTATTTT
TRBJ1-1	TRBD1	-	TRBV11-3	CASSLAQGAWGKTEAFF	TGTGCCAGCAGCTTAGCCCAGGGGGCCTGGGGGAAGACTGAAGCTTTCTTT
TRBJ1-4	TRBD1	-	TRBV6-5	CAVRGGAPEKLFF	TGTGCCGTCCGAGGGGGCGCTCCCGAAAAACTGTTTTTT
TRBJ2-7	-	-	TRBV10-1	CASSHDRYPYEQYF	TGCGCCAGCAGCCACGACAGGTACCCCTACGAGCAGTACTTC
TRBJ1-1	TRBD1	-	TRBV9	CASSARTGKNTEAFF	TGTGCCAGCAGCGCCAGGACAGGGAAAAACACTGAAGCTTTCTTT
TRBJ2-5	TRBD2	-	TRBV7-8	CASSLISRLAGGPETQYF	TGTGCCAGCAGCTTAATCAGTAGGCTAGCGGGAGGTCCTGAGACCCAGTACTTC
TRBJ2-7	TRBD1	-	TRBV5-6	CASSLGTGFSYEQYF	TGTGCCAGCAGCTTAGGGACAGGGTTTAGCTACGAGCAGTACTTC
TRBJ2-3	-	-	TRBV28	CASSSFDLTDTQYF	TGTGCCAGCAGTTCTTTTGACCTCACAGATACGCAGTATTTT
TRBJ1-2	-	-	TRBV27	CASSLWPPRFAGDYGYTF	TGTGCCAGCAGTTTATGGCCGCCGCGATTCGCGGGAGACTATGGCTACACCTTC
TRBJ2-3	-	-	TRBV27	CASSFWSGSTDTQYF	TGTGCCAGCAGTTTCTGGTCGGGAAGCACAGATACGCAGTATTTT
TRBJ1-1	-	-	TRBV6-1	CASRPLNTEAFF	TGTGCCAGCAGACCGTTGAACACTGAAGCTTTCTTT
TRBJ1-1	-	-	TRBV21-1	CASSKEGAWGNTEAFF	TGTGCCAGCAGCAAAGAAGGGGCGTGGGGAAACACTGAAGCTTTCTTT
TRBJ1-2	-	-	TRBV6-1	CASSPRGGNYGYTF	TGTGCCAGCAGTCCTCGGGGAGGGAACTATGGCTACACCTTC
TRBJ2-7	-	-	TRBV4-3	CASSNRRGSGAYEQYF	TGCGCCAGCAGCAACCGAAGGGGTAGCGGCGCCTACGAGCAGTACTTC
TRBJ2-2	TRBD1	-	TRBV2	CASSDWGQGVAGELFF	TGTGCCAGCAGTGATTGGGGACAGGGGGTGGCCGGGGAGCTGTTTTTT
TRBJ2-5	-	-	TRBV5-1	CASSTGGRSSQETQYF	TGCGCCAGCAGCACTGGAGGACGGTCGTCCCAAGAGACCCAGTACTTC
TRBJ2-3	-	-	TRBV15	CATRDQGSDTQYF	TGTGCCACCAGGGATCAGGGTTCAGATACGCAGTATTTT
TRBJ2-3	TRBD2	-	TRBV19	CASSIPSGRVTDTQYF	TGTGCCAGTAGTATCCCTAGCGGGAGGGTCACAGATACGCAGTATTTT
TRBJ2-7	TRBD1	-	TRBV5-1	CASSLGTPGQGTYEQYF	TGCGCCAGCAGCTTGGGAACACCGGGACAGGGAACCTACGAGCAGTACTTC
TRBJ2-7	TRBD2	-	TRBV7-9	CASTSQSVAGGPYEQYF	TGTGCCAGCACCTCACAGTCGGTAGCGGGGGGCCCCTACGAGCAGTACTTC
TRBJ2-3	-	-	TRBV4-1	CASSRRTNTDTQYF	TGCGCCAGCAGCCGTAGGACTAACACAGATACGCAGTATTTT
TRBJ2-1	TRBD2	-	TRBV5-6	CASRFSGRALRWDEQFF	TGTGCCAGCAGGTTTAGCGGGAGGGCCCTGCGGTGGGATGAGCAGTTCTTC
TRBJ1-6	-	-	TRBV5-4	CASSPMDGNSYNSPLHF	TGTGCCAGCAGCCCTATGGACGGGAACTCCTATAATTCACCCCTCCACTTT
TRBJ2-1	TRBD2	few	TRBV11-3	CASSSRLAGSYNEQFF	TGTGCCAGCAGCTCCCGACTAGCAGGCTCCTACAATGAGCAGTTCTTC
TRBJ1-5	-	-	TRBV5-1	CASSLAGGEQPQHF	TGCGCCAGCAGCTTAGCGGGGGGCGAGCAGCCCCAGCATTTT
TRBJ2-3	TRBD1	once	TRBV25-1	CASSDVGQGSSGYGTQYF	TGTGCCAGCAGTGACGTGGGACAGGGGTCTAGCGGGTACGGTACGCAGTATTTT